This entry features one TCR beta chain sequence. The table came from immunoSEQ multiplex PCR; TCRdb's copy has only in-frame clones and leaves some out. The data show roughly 67,000 clones, more than 95% seen once. The data belong to a study of technical replicates of blood from a few donors. The sample taken for sequencing was T cells isolated from PBMCs. The receptor's source is a human donor in good health.

This CDR3 is CASSEDRASSGRPGEQYF. CDR3 DNA: TGCGCCAGCAGTGAGGACAGGGCGAGTAGCGGGAGGCCGGGGGAGCAGTACTTC. V and J are TRBV10-1 and TRBJ2-7; 10 nucleotides match TRBD2. CDR3 size: 18 residues. The V gene end was trimmed by 2 bases and the J gene end by 7 bases; junction bases not matched to a gene: 17. Germline V CDR1 and CDR2: WNHNN, SYGVQD (reference sequence).